These T cell receptor beta chains were read from a single sample in a study of control samples from healthy donors and cancer patients. Sequencing was performed with immunoSEQ multiplex PCR; in TCRdb, only in-frame clones are kept and a portion is missing. The sample lists around 150,000 clones; around 94% were seen once. The material sequenced was PBMCs. The receptors come from a man in his fifties or sixties with colorectal cancer. The CDR3 runs from the conserved cysteine through the conserved F or W. D genes are given only for firm matches. Rows may omit the clone size; those that give it use once, few, many or a size class.

d_gene: .
v_gene: TRBV2
j_gene: TRBJ1-1
abundance: .
CDR3aa: CASSDRTAMNTEAFF
CDR3nt: TGTGCCAGCAGTGATCGGACAGCAATGAACACTGAAGCTTTCTTT

d_gene: .
v_gene: TRBV10-3
j_gene: TRBJ2-2
abundance: .
CDR3aa: CAISETSNTGELFF
CDR3nt: TGTGCCATCAGTGAGACGTCGAACACCGGGGAGCTGTTTTTT

d_gene: .
v_gene: TRBV7-8
j_gene: TRBJ2-5
abundance: .
CDR3aa: CASSLARARETQYF
CDR3nt: TGTGCCAGCAGCTTAGCCCGGGCCAGAGAGACCCAGTACTTC

d_gene: TRBD2
v_gene: TRBV5-1
j_gene: TRBJ2-5
abundance: .
CDR3aa: CASSSTGVAGGQETQYF
CDR3nt: TGCGCCAGCAGCTCCACCGGGGTAGCGGGGGGACAAGAGACCCAGTACTTC

d_gene: .
v_gene: TRBV6-5
j_gene: TRBJ1-3
abundance: .
CDR3aa: CASSYSGVKGNTIYF
CDR3nt: TGTGCCAGCAGTTACTCGGGCGTAAAGGGAAACACCATATATTTT

d_gene: TRBD1
v_gene: TRBV12-5
j_gene: TRBJ2-7
abundance: .
CDR3aa: CASGLYRGPYEQYF
CDR3nt: TGTGCTAGTGGTTTGTACAGGGGTCCCTACGAGCAGTACTTC

d_gene: .
v_gene: TRBV19
j_gene: TRBJ1-5
abundance: .
CDR3aa: CASSIGSVVESNQPQHF
CDR3nt: TGTGCCAGTAGTATTGGGTCTGTGGTAGAAAGCAATCAGCCCCAGCATTTT

d_gene: .
v_gene: TRBV24-1
j_gene: TRBJ2-2
abundance: .
CDR3aa: CATSDTFGQANTGELFF
CDR3nt: TGTGCCACCAGTGACACCTTCGGGCAGGCGAACACCGGGGAGCTGTTTTTT

d_gene: TRBD1
v_gene: TRBV27
j_gene: TRBJ1-6
abundance: .
CDR3aa: CASSPRGQYNSPLHF
CDR3nt: TGTGCCAGCTCACCTAGGGGACAGTATAATTCACCCCTCCACTTT

d_gene: .
v_gene: TRBV6-5
j_gene: TRBJ1-2
abundance: .
CDR3aa: CASSTQGYGYTF
CDR3nt: TGTGCCAGCAGTACACAAGGCTATGGCTACACCTTC

d_gene: .
v_gene: TRBV18
j_gene: TRBJ2-7
abundance: once
CDR3aa: CASSLQGNEQYF
CDR3nt: TGTGCCAGCTCTCTACAGGGTAACGAGCAGTACTTC

d_gene: .
v_gene: TRBV7-9
j_gene: TRBJ1-4
abundance: .
CDR3aa: CASTPGEQSNEKLFF
CDR3nt: TGTGCCAGCACCCCCGGCGAGCAGTCTAATGAAAAACTGTTTTTT

d_gene: .
v_gene: TRBV7-2
j_gene: TRBJ2-1
abundance: .
CDR3aa: CASSFQGLYNEQFF
CDR3nt: TGTGCCAGCAGCTTTCAGGGACTTTACAATGAGCAGTTCTTC

d_gene: TRBD1
v_gene: TRBV5-5
j_gene: TRBJ2-2
abundance: once
CDR3aa: CASSLEGQGPGELFF
CDR3nt: TGTGCCAGCAGCTTGGAGGGACAGGGGCCCGGGGAGCTGTTTTTT

d_gene: .
v_gene: TRBV9
j_gene: TRBJ2-5
abundance: .
CDR3aa: CASSVEVDLREAQYF
CDR3nt: TGTGCCAGCAGCGTAGAGGTGGACCTGAGGGAGGCCCAGTACTTC

d_gene: TRBD1
v_gene: TRBV28
j_gene: TRBJ1-3
abundance: .
CDR3aa: CAATGTVGNTIYF
CDR3nt: TGTGCCGCGACAGGGACCGTTGGAAACACCATATATTTT

d_gene: .
v_gene: TRBV19
j_gene: TRBJ1-6
abundance: .
CDR3aa: CASSITSFGNSPLHF
CDR3nt: TGTGCCAGTAGTATTACCTCGTTTGGTAATTCACCCCTCCACTTT

d_gene: .
v_gene: TRBV5-5
j_gene: TRBJ1-5
abundance: .
CDR3aa: CASSLFSSNQPQHF
CDR3nt: TGTGCCAGCAGCTTGTTTTCAAGCAATCAGCCCCAGCATTTT

d_gene: TRBD2
v_gene: TRBV5-1
j_gene: TRBJ2-1
abundance: .
CDR3aa: CASSLGLAEYNEQFF
CDR3nt: TGCGCCAGCAGCTTGGGGCTAGCGGAGTACAATGAGCAGTTCTTC

d_gene: .
v_gene: TRBV11-1
j_gene: TRBJ2-5
abundance: .
CDR3aa: CASSWGEKETQYF
CDR3nt: TGTGCCAGCAGCTGGGGCGAAAAAGAGACCCAGTACTTC

d_gene: .
v_gene: TRBV3-1/TRBV3-2
j_gene: TRBJ1-1
abundance: .
CDR3aa: CASSQAVLGEAFF
CDR3nt: TGTGCCAGCAGCCAAGCAGTACTCGGTGAAGCTTTCTTT

d_gene: .
v_gene: TRBV6-5
j_gene: TRBJ1-2
abundance: .
CDR3aa: CASSYSGGMAYGYTF
CDR3nt: TGTGCCAGCAGTTACTCCGGTGGCATGGCCTATGGCTACACCTTC

d_gene: .
v_gene: TRBV7-2
j_gene: TRBJ1-1
abundance: .
CDR3aa: CASNIRSGAMNTEAFF
CDR3nt: TGTGCCAGCAACATCCGGTCCGGGGCCATGAACACTGAAGCTTTCTTT

d_gene: TRBD1
v_gene: TRBV10-3
j_gene: TRBJ1-2
abundance: once
CDR3aa: CAIRRDRGLLHYGYTF
CDR3nt: TGTGCCATCCGCCGGGACAGGGGGCTTCTCCACTATGGCTACACCTTC

d_gene: TRBD1
v_gene: TRBV9
j_gene: TRBJ1-1
abundance: .
CDR3aa: CASSVTGGSNTEAFF
CDR3nt: TGTGCCAGCAGCGTGACAGGGGGCTCGAACACTGAAGCTTTCTTT

d_gene: TRBD1
v_gene: TRBV6-5
j_gene: TRBJ1-5
abundance: .
CDR3aa: CASSYGGTGEWPQHF
CDR3nt: TGTGCCAGCAGTTACGGTGGGACAGGGGAATGGCCCCAGCATTTT

d_gene: .
v_gene: TRBV6-2/TRBV6-3
j_gene: TRBJ2-7
abundance: .
CDR3aa: CASSYEAGGDYEQYF
CDR3nt: TGTGCCAGCAGTTACGAAGCAGGCGGGGACTACGAGCAGTACTTC

d_gene: .
v_gene: TRBV6-5
j_gene: TRBJ1-1
abundance: .
CDR3aa: CATLLGLNTEAFF
CDR3nt: TGTGCCACCCTTTTAGGCCTGAACACTGAAGCTTTCTTT